This T cell receptor (beta chain) was profiled in a study of blood T cell repertoires in COVID-19. The V segment lost 5 bases and the J segment 6 bases; nucleotides outside the gene matches: 8. Per germline, CDR1 SEHNR and CDR2 FQNEAQ (reference sequence). The CDR3 runs 15 residues. Data came from immunoSEQ multiplex PCR; TCRdb stores just in-frame clones and leaves some out. The profile shows around 200,000 clones, 86% of them singletons. The receptor's source is a woman of 80 years or more in a cohort sampled during active or convalescent COVID-19. The chain combines TRBV7-9 with TRBJ2-2; 8 nucleotides line up with TRBD1. Source material: peripheral blood. CDR3 amino acids: CASSNRQGRSGELFF. Written as DNA, the CDR3 is TGTGCCAGCAGCAACCGACAGGGGAGGTCCGGGGAGCTGTTTTTT.